This is a list of T cell receptor beta chains from one sample in a study of T cell responses to AZD1222 COVID-19 vaccine. Clones were sequenced by immunoSEQ multiplex PCR, and TCRdb holds only the in-frame ones, with some missing. The sample consists of around 140,000 clones, roughly 91% of them appearing once. The specimen was peripheral blood, collected on day 0 of AZD1222 vaccination. The receptors stem from an adult in good health. CDR3s include the opening cysteine and the closing phenylalanine or tryptophan. The D gene is left open where the match is weak. Clone size, where shown, is once, few, many, or a class for clones that have expanded.

clone_size	v_call	j_call	d_call	cdr3_aa	cdr3_nt
.	TRBV5-1	TRBJ2-3	.	CASSVAAGTDTQYF	TGCGCCAGCAGCGTCGCGGCGGGCACAGATACGCAGTATTTT
.	TRBV6-2/TRBV6-3	TRBJ2-1	.	CASSSLGYEQFF	TGTGCCAGCAGTTCCCTTGGGTATGAGCAGTTCTTC
.	TRBV15	TRBJ2-1	.	CATSRDGGREQFF	TGTGCCACCAGCAGAGACGGGGGCCGGGAGCAGTTCTTC
.	TRBV28	TRBJ1-5	.	CASSSGPQHF	TGTGCCAGCAGTTCTGGGCCCCAGCATTTT
.	TRBV7-9	TRBJ1-2	TRBD1	CASSVSETGINGYTF	TGTGCCAGCAGCGTATCAGAGACAGGGATAAATGGCTACACCTTC
.	TRBV5-5	TRBJ2-3	.	CASSWEGRGYTDTQYF	TGTGCCAGCAGCTGGGAAGGCCGGGGGTACACAGATACGCAGTATTTT
once	TRBV30	TRBJ1-1	.	CAWRPINRGNTEAFF	TGTGCCTGGAGACCCATTAACCGGGGCAACACTGAAGCTTTCTTT
.	TRBV6-1	TRBJ1-2	.	CASSEAPGITGYGYTF	TGTGCCAGCAGTGAAGCCCCGGGCATTACGGGCTATGGCTACACCTTC
.	TRBV7-9	TRBJ1-1	.	CASSLAGPKVAEAFF	TGTGCCAGCAGCTTAGCGGGACCGAAGGTGGCTGAAGCTTTCTTT
.	TRBV7-6	TRBJ1-1	.	CASSLAPMGPGRRMNTEAFF	TGTGCCAGCAGCTTAGCGCCCATGGGCCCAGGGCGACGGATGAACACTGAAGCTTTCTTT
few	TRBV6-5	TRBJ2-1	.	CASSKDPSSEQFF	TGTGCCAGCAGTAAGGACCCCAGTAGTGAGCAGTTCTTC
.	TRBV15	TRBJ2-1	TRBD2	CATSGAGGRNEQFF	TGTGCCACCAGCGGCGCGGGAGGGCGCAATGAGCAGTTCTTC
.	TRBV4-1	TRBJ2-7	.	CASSQDPGSYEQYF	TGCGCCAGCAGCCAAGACCCCGGGAGCTACGAGCAGTACTTC
.	TRBV29-1	TRBJ2-2	TRBD2	CSVVMRPGTIGELFF	TGCAGCGTTGTGATGCGACCCGGGACTATCGGGGAGCTGTTTTTT
.	TRBV5-4	TRBJ2-7	TRBD1	CASSRTGGSYEQYF	TGTGCCAGCAGCAGGACAGGGGGCTCCTACGAGCAGTACTTC
.	TRBV7-2	TRBJ2-7	TRBD2	CASSLASGRSSSYEQYF	TGTGCCAGCAGCTTAGCTAGCGGGAGGTCGAGCTCCTACGAGCAGTACTTC
.	TRBV4-1	TRBJ1-6	.	CASSQDAAALDGYNSPLHF	TGCGCCAGCAGCCAAGATGCGGCGGCTTTAGACGGATATAATTCACCCCTCCACTTT
.	TRBV9	TRBJ2-1	.	CASSVRVGGEQFF	TGTGCCAGCAGCGTAAGGGTGGGCGGTGAGCAGTTCTTC
.	TRBV25-1	TRBJ1-6	.	CASSPLEVSSPLHF	TGTGCCAGCAGCCCCCTGGAGGTTAGTTCACCCCTCCACTTT
.	TRBV3-1/TRBV3-2	TRBJ2-7	.	CASSRVGGSYEQYF	TGTGCCAGCAGCCGCGTCGGGGGCTCCTACGAGCAGTACTTC
.	TRBV7-5	TRBJ1-1	.	CARSCNTGAQAEAFF	TGTGCCAGAAGCTGTAATACAGGCGCACAGGCTGAAGCTTTCTTT
.	TRBV5-1	TRBJ2-5	TRBD1	CASSPSAATGGWTQYF	TGCGCCAGCAGCCCCTCGGCGGCCACAGGGGGGTGGACCCAGTACTTC
.	TRBV7-3	TRBJ2-3	.	CASSLKGLAADTQYF	TGTGCCAGCAGCTTAAAGGGGCTAGCCGCAGATACGCAGTATTTT
.	TRBV18	TRBJ2-2	TRBD1	CASSKGQGTGELFF	TGTGCCAGCTCAAAAGGACAGGGAACCGGGGAGCTGTTTTTT
.	TRBV30	TRBJ1-2	.	CAWRPRGVLNYGYTF	TGTGCCTGGAGGCCTCGGGGAGTCCTTAACTATGGCTACACCTTC
.	TRBV27	TRBJ2-1	.	CASSLYAGADYNEQFF	TGTGCCAGCAGTTTATACGCGGGGGCAGACTACAATGAGCAGTTCTTC
.	TRBV6-1	TRBJ1-2	.	CASSDGNYGYTF	TGTGCCAGCAGTGATGGTAACTATGGCTACACCTTC
.	TRBV29-1	TRBJ2-1	.	CSVDHSGIYNEQFF	TGCAGCGTTGACCATAGCGGAATCTACAATGAGCAGTTCTTC
.	TRBV2	TRBJ2-7	.	CASSEVGDGTDF	.
once	TRBV5-1	TRBJ2-7	TRBD1	CASSSQDRGDEQYF	TGCGCCAGCAGCTCTCAGGACAGGGGCGACGAGCAGTACTTC
.	TRBV5-5	TRBJ1-3	.	CASSLAPGSGNTIYF	TGTGCCAGCAGCTTGGCCCCGGGCTCTGGAAACACCATATATTTT
.	TRBV25-1	TRBJ2-7	.	CASSEIAFAYEQYF	TGTGCCAGCAGTGAGATAGCGTTTGCCTACGAGCAGTACTTC
.	TRBV4-3	TRBJ1-6	TRBD1	CASSQDRTGKSPLHF	TGCGCCAGCAGCCAAGATCGGACAGGGAAGTCACCCCTCCACTTT
.	TRBV6-5	TRBJ2-7	.	CASEGRESHEQYF	TGTGCCAGCGAGGGCAGGGAAAGCCACGAGCAGTACTTC
.	TRBV19	TRBJ1-6	.	CASSIFRGGSYNSPLHF	TGTGCCAGTAGTATCTTCAGGGGCGGATCCTATAATTCACCCCTCCACTTT
.	TRBV14	TRBJ1-2	.	CASSHQLMRGKANYGYTF	TGTGCCAGCAGCCATCAGTTAATGAGGGGGAAGGCTAACTATGGCTACACCTTC
.	TRBV5-1	TRBJ1-1	TRBD1	CASSLGDRGRNTEAFF	TGCGCCAGCAGCCTGGGGGACAGGGGGCGTAACACTGAAGCTTTCTTT
.	TRBV6-2/TRBV6-3	TRBJ1-5	TRBD1	CASSWAGGGQPQHF	TGTGCCAGCAGTTGGGCAGGGGGCGGGCAGCCCCAGCATTTT
once	TRBV12-3/TRBV12-4	TRBJ2-7	.	CASSLAAQQYF	TGTGCCAGCAGTTTAGCGGCCCAGCAGTACTTC
.	TRBV19	TRBJ2-7	TRBD1	CASRDRGLNEQYF	TGTGCCAGTAGAGACAGGGGGCTGAACGAGCAGTACTTC
.	TRBV6-5	TRBJ2-7	TRBD2	CASSYQAGGPSYEQYF	TGTGCCAGCAGTTACCAAGCGGGGGGGCCCTCCTACGAGCAGTACTTC
.	TRBV7-8	TRBJ2-1	.	CASSRGTLHEQFF	TGTGCCAGCAGCCGAGGGACTCTTCATGAGCAGTTCTTC
.	TRBV2	TRBJ2-3	TRBD1	CASSSGGVGPSTDTQYF	TGTGCCAGCAGTTCAGGGGGCGTAGGCCCTAGCACAGATACGCAGTATTTT
.	TRBV7-9	TRBJ2-5	TRBD2	CASSVGLEARETQYF	TGTGCCAGCAGCGTAGGACTAGAGGCTCGAGAGACCCAGTACTTC
.	TRBV5-4	TRBJ1-1	TRBD1	CASSLMNRGGTEAFF	TGTGCCAGCAGCTTGATGAACAGGGGGGGCACTGAAGCTTTCTTT
.	TRBV4-1	TRBJ1-2	.	CASSPLEGSNYGYTF	TGCGCCAGCAGCCCTCTGGAAGGGAGTAACTATGGCTACACCTTC
.	TRBV27	TRBJ2-7	.	CASSLSRQSSYEQYF	TGTGCCAGCAGTTTATCGAGGCAGAGCTCCTACGAGCAGTACTTC
few	TRBV10-2	TRBJ2-3	.	CATRVRWRGRETQYF	TGCGCCACCAGGGTAAGGTGGAGGGGGCGTGAAACGCAGTATTTT
once	TRBV6-1	TRBJ2-2	TRBD1	CASSGPGGQGFVGELFF	TGTGCCAGCAGTGGACCCGGGGGACAGGGTTTCGTCGGGGAGCTGTTTTTT
.	TRBV6-5	TRBJ1-1	TRBD1	CASSLGTDTEAFF	TGTGCCAGCAGCCTTGGGACAGACACCGAAGCTTTCTTT
few	TRBV6-1	TRBJ1-1	.	CASSEASPKRNAFF	TGTGCCAGCAGTGAAGCTTCCCCTAAAAGGAACGCTTTCTTT
.	TRBV27	TRBJ1-1	.	CASSYGGRSTEAFF	TGTGCCAGCAGTTACGGGGGACGGAGCACTGAAGCTTTCTTT
.	TRBV14	TRBJ2-5	.	CASSPWGVQETQYF	TGTGCCAGCAGCCCTTGGGGGGTACAAGAGACCCAGTACTTC
.	TRBV7-2	TRBJ2-5	.	CASSPLRWPERETQYF	TGTGCCAGCAGCCCCCTCAGATGGCCTGAGAGAGAGACCCAGTACTTC
.	TRBV7-2	TRBJ2-5	TRBD1	CASSLPGQRQETQYF	TGTGCCAGCAGTCTTCCGGGACAGAGACAAGAGACCCAGTACTTC
.	TRBV27	TRBJ1-2	TRBD1	CASSLRGQGYGYTF	TGTGCCAGCAGTTTACGGGGACAGGGCTATGGCTACACCTTC
.	TRBV3-1/TRBV3-2	TRBJ2-5	.	CASSQSQGRGPFQETQYF	TGTGCCAGCAGCCAGAGTCAAGGGCGAGGTCCCTTCCAAGAGACCCAGTACTTC
.	TRBV19	TRBJ2-7	.	CASSSLAYEQYF	TGTGCCAGTAGTAGCTTAGCCTACGAGCAGTACTTC
.	TRBV24-1	TRBJ2-1	.	CATSEPAYNEQFF	TGTGCCACCAGTGAACCCGCCTACAATGAGCAGTTCTTC